What follows are 11 T cell receptor beta chains derived from one specimen sequenced in a study of blood T cell repertoires in COVID-19. Sequencing used immunoSEQ multiplex PCR; TCRdb keeps in-frame clones, though not all of them. Of about 75,000 clones listed, 80% to 90% are singletons. Sequencing was done on a sample of peripheral blood. The receptors come from a woman between 50 and 59 years old with acute or convalescent COVID-19.

The J gene is TRBJ2-7, the V gene TRBV28; 14 bases match TRBD2. This CDR3 has 16 amino acids. V lost 5 bases to trimming and J lost 3 bases; unmatched junction nucleotides: 6. Germline V gene lookup returns CDR1 MDHEN and CDR2 SYDVKM. CDR3 in amino acids: CASSPPGLAGVYEQYF. As DNA, the CDR3 is TGTGCCAGCAGTCCCCCGGGACTAGCGGGAGTCTACGAGCAGTACTTC.

The gene calls are TRBV3-1 (or the pseudogene TRBV3-2) and TRBJ1-1, with 7 bases matching TRBD1. The CDR3 is 15 amino acids. With V trimmed by 5 bases and J by 9 bases, 15 bases remained unmatched. CDR1 and CDR2 from the germline V gene are LGHDT and YNNKEL (reference sequence). For the CDR3, the DNA is TGTGCCAGCAGCTCGGAGGGATTGGGCAGGGGGAAAGCTTTCTTT. Residues: CASSSEGLGRGKAFF.

The V and J genes are TRBV18 and TRBJ2-1; 7 positions match TRBD2. Germline values: CDR1 KGHSH, CDR2 LQKENI. The ends lost 6 bases at V and 10 bases at J; junction bases unmatched: 3. The CDR3 length is 11 residues. In DNA form, the CDR3 reads TGTGCCAGCTCGTCGCGGGGGGAGCAGTTCTTC. As protein: CASSSRGEQFF. Looking up the rest from reference TRBV18 and TRBJ2-1 gives the full variable domain: NAGVMQNPRHLVRRRGQEARLRCSPMKGHSHVYWYRQLPEEGLKFMVYLQKENIIDESGMPKERFSAEFPKEGPSILRIQQVVRGDSAAYFCASSSRGEQFFGPGTRLTVL.

There are a few counts of this clone. V gene TRBV28 combines with J gene TRBJ1-2, with D unresolved. CDR3 length: 10 residues. Trimming cost V 4 bases and J 5 bases, with 2 bases left between them. Germline V gives CDR1 MDHEN, CDR2 SYDVKM. CDR3 sequence (DNA): TGTGCCAGCAGTTCTTATGGCTACACCTTC. Translation gives CASSSYGYTF.

The CDR3 bases are TGTGCCAGCAGGACTGGTAGGGGCAATAACTATGGCTACACCTTC. Protein sequence: CASRTGRGNNYGYTF. This chain joins TRBV7-8 and TRBJ1-2; tentatively, D is TRBD1 (5 bases). Germline V lookup: CDR1 SGHVS, CDR2 FQNEAQ. Trimming took off 6 bases at V and 1 base at J, with 15 bases between the two ends. The CDR3 has 15 residues.

The chain uses TRBV9 and TRBJ2-7; 8 bases agree with TRBD2. The CDR3 is 15 amino acids. J lost 0 bases, V lost 0 bases, and 2 bases had no gene match. Germline V lookup: CDR1 SGDLS, CDR2 YYNGEE. CDR3 sequence: CASSVGGTSSYEQYF. DNA of the CDR3: TGTGCCAGCAGCGTAGGCGGGACTAGCTCCTACGAGCAGTACTTC. The full variable domain, rest sourced from reference TRBV9 and TRBJ2-7, is DSGVTQTPKHLITATGQRVTLRCSPRSGDLSVYWYQQSLDQGLQFLIQYYNGEERAKGNILERFSAQQFPDLHSELNLSSLELGDSALYFCASSVGGTSSYEQYFGPGTRLTVT.

This chain joins TRBV25-1 and TRBJ1-6; D is perhaps TRBD1 (6 bases). Germline values: CDR1 MGHDK, CDR2 SYGVNS. The ends were cut back, 8 bases at V and 5 bases at J, with 10 bases in the middle. The CDR3 spans 13 residues. DNA for the CDR3: TGTGCCAGCCACAGGGTGGATAATTCACCCCTCCACTTT. Protein product: CASHRVDNSPLHF.

The chain employs TRBV7-2 and TRBJ2-6; D gene unclear. The CDR3 extends over 17 amino acids. Germline-derived CDR1 and CDR2 are SGHTA and FQGNSA. V shed 1 base and J shed 0 bases, with 10 bases lying between them. The CDR3 nucleotides are TGTGCCAGCAGCTTAGGGCCAGGCAACTCTGGGGCCAACGTCCTGACTTTC. Translating it yields CASSLGPGNSGANVLTF.

The chain employs TRBV19 and TRBJ1-1; D unclear. The CDR3 runs to 13 residues. Germline loops: CDR1 LNHDA, CDR2 SQIVND (reference sequence). The V and J ends lost 7 bases and 2 bases respectively, with 11 bases between them. This chain's CDR3 is CASNDGANTEAFF. DNA of the CDR3: TGTGCCAGTAACGACGGAGCAAACACTGAAGCTTTCTTT.

J is TRBJ2-7 and V is TRBV28; D possibly corresponds to TRBD1 (6 bases). V lost 6 bases and J 7 bases, leaving 22 bases between the germline ends. The CDR3 is made up of 15 amino acids. Germline V gene sequence: CDR1 MDHEN, CDR2 SYDVKM. The CDR3 nucleotides are TGTGCCAGCAGCCAACAACAATTGGACAGTGTGGAGCAGTACTTC. Its protein is CASSQQQLDSVEQYF.

This clone has more than one count but fewer than ten. The CDR3 reads CASSPTGFVGYTF. DNA for the CDR3: TGCGCCAGCAGCCCTACAGGGTTTGTGGGCTACACCTTC. The rearrangement joins TRBV5-1 to TRBJ1-2; a weak D match, TRBD1 (6 bases). V gave up 4 bases and J gave up 8 bases, with 15 bases separating them. The length of the CDR3 is 13 residues. CDR1 and CDR2 from the germline V gene are SGHRS and YFSETQ. The full variable domain, completed using reference TRBV5-1 and TRBJ1-2, is KAGVTQTPRYLIKTRGQQVTLSCSPISGHRSVSWYQQTPGQGLQFLFEYFSETQRNKGNFPGRFSGRQFSNSRSEMNVSTLELGDSALYLCASSPTGFVGYTFGSGTRLTVV.